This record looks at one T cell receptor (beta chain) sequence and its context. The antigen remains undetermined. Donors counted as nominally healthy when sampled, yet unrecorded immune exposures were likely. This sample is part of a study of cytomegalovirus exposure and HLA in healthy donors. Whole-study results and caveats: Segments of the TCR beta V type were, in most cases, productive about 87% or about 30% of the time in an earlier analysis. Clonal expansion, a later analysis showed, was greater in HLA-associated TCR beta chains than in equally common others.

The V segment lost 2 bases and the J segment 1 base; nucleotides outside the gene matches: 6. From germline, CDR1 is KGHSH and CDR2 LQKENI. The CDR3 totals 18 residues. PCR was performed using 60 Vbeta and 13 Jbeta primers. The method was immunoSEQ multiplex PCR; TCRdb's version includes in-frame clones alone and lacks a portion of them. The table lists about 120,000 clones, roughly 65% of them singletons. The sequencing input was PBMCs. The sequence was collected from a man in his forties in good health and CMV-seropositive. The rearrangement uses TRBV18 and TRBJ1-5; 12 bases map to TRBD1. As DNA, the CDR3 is TGTGCCAGCTCACCAGGGACAGGGGGCTTAGGGAGCAATCAGCCCCAGCATTTT. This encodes CASSPGTGGLGSNQPQHF.